This T cell receptor beta chain is drawn from a study of Graves' ophthalmopathy and Graves' hyperthyroidism. Whole-study findings and limits: Blood was where most expanded thyroid clonotypes above 0.001 frequency also turned up.

As diagnostic evidence, clinical symptoms, serum thyroxine, TRAb, thyroid ultrasound and orbital computed tomography were relied upon. With regard to this clonotype: Its antigen is unidentified. An end of the junction does not agree with germline; a read error may underlie this.

Looked up from germline, CDR1 is KGHDR and CDR2 is SFDVKD. This CDR3 is 14 amino acids long. Amplification from RNA transcripts yielded the TCR beta CDR3 regions. First-round RT-PCR employed HTBI primers, with a second-round multiplex PCR after it. From the multiplex PCR reads, TCRdb called clonotypes with MiXCR, one entry per CDR3 protein. This table has a few hundred thousand distinct CDR3 sequences, around a fifth appearing once. What was sequenced was peripheral blood. The receptor comes from a woman aged 50 to 60 with Graves' ophthalmopathy. The V call is TRBV24-1, the J call TRBJ1-1; no clear D gene. In nucleotides, the CDR3 is TGTACCACCAGTGAGTCCACGATGAACACTGAAGCTTTCTTT. It translates to CTTSESTMNTEAFF.